This TCR beta chain was identified during a study of T-cell reconstitution after alpha-beta-depleted transplantation in children. Study observations and caveats: One year post-transplant, T-cell counts and diversity were largely derived from T cells produced anew. The high TCRbeta diversity at day 60 in some patients came from surviving recipient T cells and thymic progenitors. Reportedly, roughly two months post-transplant, alpha-beta T cells arose from several hundred expanded graft clones.

A library of TCRbeta sequences, prepared with unique molecular identifiers, was generated. TCRdb re-analysed the PCR reads in MiXCR, keeping a single row per CDR3 protein. The data contain a few hundred thousand distinct CDR3 sequences, about a quarter of them singletons. Germline CDR1 reads KGHSH; CDR2 reads LQKENI. Trimming pared 1 base from V and 4 bases from J, leaving 13 bases between. This CDR3 spans 16 amino acids. With regard to this clonotype: What it binds is unknown.

This chain joins TRBV18 and TRBJ2-2, with D perhaps being TRBD1 or TRBD2 (6 bases each). The sequence was collected from a male patient between 5 and 17 years old who had a stem cell transplant for acute lymphoblastic leukemia, so the T cells may come from the graft donor. The sequences come from PBMCs, mostly from graft donor cells, collected 180 days after TCRalphabeta/CD19-depleted stem cell transplant. In DNA form, the CDR3 reads TGTGCCAGCTCACCACTCGGCAGGGGAGGCACCGGGGAGCTGTTTTTT. It codes for CASSPLGRGGTGELFF.